This TCR beta chain is from a study of blood T cell repertoires in COVID-19. As for the study in general: Acute and convalescent COVID-19 samples came from the United States, Italy and Spain.

Profiled with immunoSEQ multiplex PCR; TCRdb holds only in-frame clones, not every one. Here the sample spans a few hundred thousand clones, approximately 83% being singletons. The study counted Cohort 3 donors as recovered given two negative PCRs, clearance, or symptom resolution. This clone was recorded a few times. The sequence was obtained from a woman aged 30 to 39 who had recovered from COVID-19. The sample was PBMCs or T cells enriched from blood (not recorded which).

CDR3 sequence (DNA): TGTGCCAGCAGCTTACAGGGTAGCGGCGAGCAGTACTTC. Protein sequence: CASSLQGSGEQYF. This chain links TRBV7-9 with TRBJ2-7; possibly TRBD2 for D (6 bases). Trimming took 2 bases from V and 6 from J, leaving 11 bases between them. The CDR3 is 13 amino acids. CDR1 and CDR2 from the germline V gene are SEHNR and FQNEAQ (reference sequence).